The T cell receptor (beta chain) under discussion was sequenced for a study of T cell responses to AZD1222 COVID-19 vaccine. This table comes from immunoSEQ multiplex PCR, and its TCRdb copy is limited to in-frame clones, with some not included. The sample lists 90,000 to 110,000 clones; 70% to 90% were seen once. As regards this clone: Antigen unknown.

Study-level findings and limits: Receipt of two AZD1222 doses was followed by a rise in Spike-specific TCR breadth and depth.

The TCR comes from an adult who received the AZD1222 COVID-19 vaccine. This specimen was peripheral blood, taken 28 days after the second AZD1222 dose.

This CDR3 reads CASSLGGTTEGNQPQHF. Written as DNA, the CDR3 is TGCGCCAGCAGCTTGGGAGGGACAACGGAGGGCAATCAGCCCCAGCATTTT. The rearrangement uses TRBV5-1 and TRBJ1-5; D is perhaps TRBD1 (6 bases). CDR3 size: 17 residues. CDR1 and CDR2 from the germline V gene are SGHRS and YFSETQ. V was cut by 0 bases and J by 2 bases, with 15 bases left in between.